Presented here are 2 T cell receptor beta chains from one specimen sequenced in a study of shared clonotypes between healthy human individuals. Sequenced by immunoSEQ multiplex PCR; TCRdb stores in-frame clones only, minus some. There are millions of clones in the sample; 90% to 95% occur only once, and roughly 0.14% lies in the top ten. Source material: naive CD4+ T cells sorted from blood. Sample subset: CD45RA+ positively selected. The receptors come from a man between 18 and 29 years old in good health.

The chain uses TRBV10-3 and TRBJ2-7, with D possibly TRBD1 on 5 matching bases. The CDR3 consists of 14 residues. Between the trimmed V and J ends, which lost 0 bases and 2 bases, there was a span of 8 bases. CDR1 ENHRY and CDR2 SYGVKD come from the germline V gene. The CDR3 coding sequence is TGTGCCATCAGTGAGTCGGACAACACCTACGAGCAGTACTTC. As protein: CAISESDNTYEQYF.

This clone was seen a handful of times. The V and J genes are TRBV28 and TRBJ1-1; weak D call: TRBD1 (6 bases). Looked up from germline, CDR1 is MDHEN and CDR2 is SYDVKM. The V gene lost 6 bases and the J gene lost 1 base, with 15 bases spanning the gap. There are 15 residues in the CDR3. CDR3 sequence (DNA): TGTGCCAGCAGACTCACCCGGACAGCGAACACTGAAGCTTTCTTT. It is translated as CASRLTRTANTEAFF.